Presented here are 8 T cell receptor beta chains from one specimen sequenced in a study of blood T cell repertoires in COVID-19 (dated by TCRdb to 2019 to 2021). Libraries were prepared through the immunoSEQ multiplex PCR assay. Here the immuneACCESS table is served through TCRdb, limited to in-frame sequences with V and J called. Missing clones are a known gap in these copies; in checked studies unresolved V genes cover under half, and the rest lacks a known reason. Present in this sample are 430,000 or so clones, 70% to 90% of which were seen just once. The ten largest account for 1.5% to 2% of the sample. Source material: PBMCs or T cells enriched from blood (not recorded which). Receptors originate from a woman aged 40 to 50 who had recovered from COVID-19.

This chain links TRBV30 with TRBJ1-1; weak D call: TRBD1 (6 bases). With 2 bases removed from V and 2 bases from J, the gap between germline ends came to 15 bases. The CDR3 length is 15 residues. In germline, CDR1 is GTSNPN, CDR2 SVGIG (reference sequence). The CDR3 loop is CAWSSGGHRNTEAFF. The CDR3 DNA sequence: TGTGCCTGGAGTTCGGGGGGACATAGAAACACTGAAGCTTTCTTT.

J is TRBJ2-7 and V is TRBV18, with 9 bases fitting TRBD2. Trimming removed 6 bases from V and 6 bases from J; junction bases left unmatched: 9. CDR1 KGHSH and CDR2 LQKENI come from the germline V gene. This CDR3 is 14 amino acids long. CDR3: CASSTLAGETEQYF. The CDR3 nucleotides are TGTGCCAGCTCCACTTTAGCGGGAGAGACCGAGCAGTACTTC. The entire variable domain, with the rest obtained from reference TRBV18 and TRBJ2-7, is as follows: NAGVMQNPRHLVRRRGQEARLRCSPMKGHSHVYWYRQLPEEGLKFMVYLQKENIIDESGMPKERFSAEFPKEGPSILRIQQVVRGDSAAYFCASSTLAGETEQYFGPGTRLTVT.

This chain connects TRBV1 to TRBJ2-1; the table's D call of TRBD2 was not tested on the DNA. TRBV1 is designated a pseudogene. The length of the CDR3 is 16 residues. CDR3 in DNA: TGCACCAGCAGCCGACCGACTAGCCATGAAAGGGGTGAGCAGTTCTTC. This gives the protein CTSSRPTSHERGEQFF.

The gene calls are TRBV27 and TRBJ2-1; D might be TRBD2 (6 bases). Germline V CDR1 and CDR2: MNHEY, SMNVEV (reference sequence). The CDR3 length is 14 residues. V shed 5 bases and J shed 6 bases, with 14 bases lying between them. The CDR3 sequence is CASSPATGGNEQFF. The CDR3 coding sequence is TGTGCCAGCAGTCCTGCGACCGGGGGCAATGAGCAGTTCTTC.

CDR3 nucleotides: TGTGCCACCAGCCCTCTAACAGATACGCAGTATTTT. Translated: CATSPLTDTQYF. The chain links TRBV15 to TRBJ2-3; unclear D gene. CDR3 length: 12 residues. Germline CDR1 is LNHNV and CDR2 is YYDKDF (reference sequence). Trimming took 5 bases from V and 3 from J, leaving 6 bases between them.

The CDR3 nucleotides are TGTGCCAGCAGTCGTCCGGGACAGTCCTACGAGCAGTACTTC. Translated, it gives CASSRPGQSYEQYF. This rearrangement joins TRBV6-5 to TRBJ2-7, with 7 bases aligning to TRBD1. The CDR3 totals 14 residues. CDR1 is MNHEY, CDR2 SVGAGI, per germline. J was trimmed by 1 base and V by 5 bases; bases with no gene match: 5.

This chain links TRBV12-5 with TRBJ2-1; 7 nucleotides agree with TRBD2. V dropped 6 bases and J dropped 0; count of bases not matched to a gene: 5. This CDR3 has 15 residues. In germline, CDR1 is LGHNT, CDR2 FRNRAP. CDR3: CASGPTSASYNEQFF. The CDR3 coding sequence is TGTGCTAGTGGGCCTACTAGCGCCTCCTACAATGAGCAGTTCTTC.

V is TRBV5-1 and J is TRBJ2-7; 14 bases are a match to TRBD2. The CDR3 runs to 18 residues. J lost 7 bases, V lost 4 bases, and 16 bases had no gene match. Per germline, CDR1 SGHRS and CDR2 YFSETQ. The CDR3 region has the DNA TGCGCCAGCAGCCTAGGGACTAGCGGGAGTCGGGGGCCAGGAGAGCAGTACTTC. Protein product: CASSLGTSGSRGPGEQYF.